This TCR beta chain comes out of a study of blood T cell repertoires in COVID-19. Study details: Sites across the United States, Italy and Spain contributed samples from acute and convalescent COVID-19. Sample material is recorded as cDNA or gDNA derived from T cells, B-cell-depleted T cells, or PBMCs.

V was clipped by 3 bases and J by 8 bases; unmatched bases: 3. CDR3 length equals 14 residues. Germline CDR1 reads MDHEN; CDR2 reads SYDVKM. The authors' processing: Reference gene primers were amplified, and this amplification served to estimate nucleated cell counts. Method: immunoSEQ multiplex PCR; TCRdb's copy keeps in-frame clones and lacks some. The V and J calls and the clone size are those of that table, but D and trimming were determined from the DNA. Of around 100,000 clones in the sample, 87% were seen once. The TCR sequence derives from a human donor in a cohort sampled during active COVID-19. What was sequenced was peripheral blood. The chain uses TRBV28 and TRBJ1-4, with 10 bases lining up with TRBD1. This chain's CDR3 is CASSFPGQGEKLFF. The CDR3 bases are TGTGCCAGCAGTTTCCCGGGACAGGGGGAAAAACTGTTTTTT.